Following are 29 T cell receptor beta chains from one sample sequenced in a study of blood T cell repertoires in COVID-19. Libraries were prepared by immunoSEQ multiplex PCR; TCRdb keeps only in-frame clonotypes and omits some of them. Of about 260,000 clones listed, around 87% are singletons. Sequenced material: PBMCs or T cells enriched from blood (not recorded which). The receptors derive from a woman aged 18-29 years who had recovered from COVID-19.

The chain couples TRBV5-6 to TRBJ2-7; 8 bases are shared with TRBD1. The CDR3 contains 15 residues. CDR1 and CDR2 (germline): SGHDT, YYEEEE. Trimming cost V 2 bases and J 0 bases; bases outside gene matches: 4. The CDR3 is CASSFGTGLSYEQYF. The CDR3 DNA reads as TGTGCCAGCAGCTTTGGGACAGGACTCTCCTACGAGCAGTACTTC.

The chain uses TRBV11-2 and TRBJ2-7, with D maybe TRBD1 (6 bases). In germline, CDR1 is SGHAT, CDR2 FQNNGV. V lost 3 bases and J lost 5, with 8 bases in between. CDR3 length equals 12 residues. CDR3 nucleotide sequence: TGTGCCAGCAGCTTGAAGGGGGACGAGCAGTACTTC. It is translated as CASSLKGDEQYF.

The J gene is TRBJ1-4, the V gene TRBV18; TRBD1 agrees at 7 bases. This CDR3 is 16 amino acids long. Per the germline V gene, CDR1 is KGHSH and CDR2 is LQKENI. V shed 2 bases, J shed 0 bases, and the junction held 3 bases outside the gene matches. CDR3 sequence reads: CASSPRQGATNEKLFF. CDR3 DNA sequence: TGTGCCAGCTCACCAAGGCAGGGGGCAACTAATGAAAAACTGTTTTTT.

This clone was recorded once. The chain employs TRBV7-9 and TRBJ1-1, with TRBD1 as a possible D gene (5 bases). Germline assignment: CDR1 SEHNR and CDR2 FQNEAQ (reference sequence). Trimming shortened V by 6 bases and J by 7 bases, and 12 bases separated the two germline ends. The CDR3 runs 12 residues. DNA for the CDR3: TGTGCCAGCAGGGATCACAGGAATGAAGCTTTCTTT. Protein product: CASRDHRNEAFF.

This rearrangement joins TRBV27 to TRBJ2-7; 7 nucleotides align to TRBD2. CDR3 length: 13 amino acids. V lost 6 bases and J lost 3; bases outside the gene matches: 5. The germline gives CDR1 MNHEY, CDR2 SMNVEV (reference sequence). CDR3 region: CASRPLASYEQYF. DNA of the CDR3: TGTGCCAGCAGGCCACTAGCGAGCTACGAGCAGTACTTC.

The chain couples TRBV4-2 to TRBJ1-6; D gene uncertain. V was shortened by 1 base and J by 8 bases, with 12 bases between the two germline ends. The length of the CDR3 is 15 residues. CDR1 is LGHNA and CDR2 is YNFKEQ in the germline V gene. This chain's CDR3 is CASSQVEGVYSPLHF. The CDR3 DNA reads TGTGCCAGCAGCCAAGTGGAGGGTGTATATTCACCCCTCCACTTT.

The chain uses TRBV28 and TRBJ1-2; 11 nucleotides agree with TRBD1. Germline values: CDR1 MDHEN, CDR2 SYDVKM. J lost 6 bases, V lost 5 bases, and 14 bases had no gene match. The CDR3 sequence is 17 residues long. In DNA, the CDR3 is TGTGCCAGCAGTGCCGGGACAGGGGGATCAACGGCAAATGGCTACACCTTC. Translated, it gives CASSAGTGGSTANGYTF.

The chain has TRBV2 and TRBJ1-5; a weak D match, TRBD1 (6 bases). CDR1 and CDR2 from the germline V gene are SNHLY and FYNNEI. V lost 8 bases to trimming and J lost 3 bases, with 11 bases between them. The CDR3 extends over 13 amino acids. The CDR3 coding sequence is TGTGCCAGCTATGGGGGCCTCAATCAGCCCCAGCATTTT. Translation: CASYGGLNQPQHF.

The chain is built from TRBV6-1 and TRBJ1-2, with 7 bases lining up with TRBD1. Losses at the gene ends were 0 bases for V and 8 bases for J; bases not matched to a gene: 9. The germline V gene encodes CDR1 MNHNS and CDR2 SASEGT. This CDR3 comprises 15 residues. The CDR3 sequence: CASSEALGDSDGYTF. The CDR3 nucleotides read TGTGCCAGCAGTGAAGCGCTTGGGGACAGTGACGGCTACACCTTC.

J is TRBJ2-5 and V is TRBV28; 9 bases map to TRBD1. Matching the DNA end better, TRBJ2-7 makes the J call doubtful. Per the germline V gene, CDR1 is MDHEN and CDR2 is SYDVKM. The CDR3 sequence is 14 residues long. The CDR3 is CASGNRGQFNEQYF. Written as DNA, the CDR3 is TGTGCCAGCGGGAACAGGGGGCAGTTCAACGAGCAGTACTTC.

V is TRBV2 and J is TRBJ2-3, with D possibly matching TRBD2 (5 bases). Germline V gives CDR1 SNHLY, CDR2 FYNNEI. The CDR3 spans 15 residues. With 4 bases removed from V and 9 bases from J, the gap between germline ends came to 20 bases. CDR3 DNA sequence: TGTGCCAGCAGTGCGTCCCCCTCACCCGGGGTAACGCAGTATTTT. Amino acids: CASSASPSPGVTQYF.

J is TRBJ1-2 and V is TRBV15; TRBD1 aligns across 9 bases. The CDR3 covers 18 residues. CDR1 is LNHNV, CDR2 YYDKDF, per germline (reference sequence). V shed 0 bases and J 7 bases; nucleotides not matched to a gene: 15. CDR3: CATSRDPGQGDLRSGYTF. The CDR3 nucleotides are TGTGCCACCAGCAGAGATCCGGGACAGGGTGATTTGCGCTCTGGCTACACCTTC.

V and J are TRBV27 and TRBJ1-6; D not resolved. Trimming stripped 6 bases from V and 8 bases from J, with 11 bases between. This CDR3 comprises 13 residues. In germline, CDR1 is MNHEY, CDR2 SMNVEV (reference sequence). DNA of the CDR3: TGTGCCAGCAGGGGCGGGAACTATTCACCCCTCCACTTT. As protein: CASRGGNYSPLHF.

A word on this clone: Other DNA sequences in the same sample also yield this CDR3. The chain is built from TRBV27 and TRBJ1-2, with TRBD1 matching 9 bases. CDR1 is MNHEY, CDR2 SMNVEV, per germline (reference sequence). The J segment lost 2 bases and the V segment lost 6 bases, leaving 1 base of the junction unmatched. The CDR3 contains 13 residues. The CDR3 coding sequence is TGTGCCAGCAGGGGACAGGGAAACTATGGCTACACCTTC. Translation: CASRGQGNYGYTF.

The chain has TRBV1 and TRBJ1-2; the DNA was not used to check the table's D call, TRBD1. TRBV1 is deemed a pseudogene. This CDR3 comprises 14 residues. The CDR3 DNA reads as TGCACCAGCAGTCCAAGGCAGGCCAACTATGGCTACACCTTC. Amino acids: CTSSPRQANYGYTF.

The chain links TRBV5-5 to TRBJ2-1, with 16 bases matching TRBD2. With 4 bases clipped from V and 6 bases from J, the junction kept 16 bases outside the gene matches. The CDR3 consists of 20 residues. Germline V gene lookup returns CDR1 SGHKS and CDR2 YYEKEE (reference sequence). The CDR3 DNA is TGTGCCAGCAGCAGAATAGGGACTAGCGGGGGGGCATCAACCCGCAATGAGCAGTTCTTC. It codes for CASSRIGTSGGASTRNEQFF.

The rearrangement uses TRBV13 and TRBJ1-2; D unresolved. V was clipped by 7 bases and J by 10 bases, with 25 bases between them. The germline gives CDR1 PRHDT, CDR2 FYEKMQ (reference sequence). CDR3 length: 15 residues. As DNA, the CDR3 is TGTGCCAGCACCGGGTCGGTAGAATTCCTCCGCGACTACACCTTC. This sequence encodes CASTGSVEFLRDYTF. The whole variable domain, filled in from reference TRBV13 and TRBJ1-2, reads AAGVIQSPRHLIKEKRETATLKCYPIPRHDTVYWYQQGPGQDPQFLISFYEKMQSDKGSIPDRFSAQQFSDYHSELNMSSLELGDSALYFCASTGSVEFLRDYTFGSGTRLTVV.

In DNA form, the CDR3 reads TGCAGCGTTGAGGCAGGGAAGTATGGCTACACCTTC. As protein: CSVEAGKYGYTF. The chain recombines TRBV29-1 with TRBJ1-2, with D possibly being TRBD1 (5 bases). Germline loops: CDR1 SQVTM, CDR2 ANQGSEA. V was shortened by 3 bases and J by 5 bases, with 10 bases between the two germline ends. This CDR3 is 12 amino acids long.

This chain links TRBV28 with TRBJ1-6, with D unclear. CDR1 and CDR2 from the germline V gene are MDHEN and SYDVKM. V was trimmed by 2 bases and J by 6 bases, leaving 11 bases between them. The CDR3 is made up of 15 amino acids. Here the CDR3 reads CASSLPDEVNSPLHF. CDR3 coding DNA: TGTGCCAGCAGTTTACCCGATGAGGTTAATTCACCCCTCCACTTT.

This CDR3 reads CASSHRGYNEQFF. CDR3 sequence (DNA): TGCGCCAGCAGCCACAGGGGTTACAATGAGCAGTTCTTC. The rearrangement links TRBV4-1 to TRBJ2-1; perhaps TRBD1 as D (6 bases). Germline CDR1 is MGHRA and CDR2 is YSYEKL. V was shortened by 3 bases and J by 4 bases, with 7 bases between the two germline ends. The CDR3 loop spans 13 amino acids.

The CDR3 loop reads CASSLVGGQNEQFF. CDR3 bases: TGTGCCAGCAGCTTGGTAGGGGGACAGAATGAGCAGTTCTTC. The genes are TRBV5-4 and TRBJ2-1, with TRBD1 identical over 7 bases. Trimming removed 0 bases from V and 7 bases from J; junction bases left unmatched: 4. CDR3 length: 14 residues. The germline V gene has CDR1 SGHNT and CDR2 YYREEE (reference sequence). Supplemented by reference TRBV5-4 and TRBJ2-1, the full variable domain reads ETGVTQSPTHLIKTRGQQVTLRCSSQSGHNTVSWYQQALGQGPQFIFQYYREEENGRGNFPPRFSGLQFPNYSSELNVNALELDDSALYLCASSLVGGQNEQFFGPGTRLTVL.

The chain joins TRBV4-1 to TRBJ1-4; no firm D call. Germline CDR1 and CDR2: MGHRA and YSYEKL. The ends were cut back, 3 bases at V and 0 bases at J, with 8 bases in the middle. CDR3 length: 15 residues. DNA for the CDR3: TGCGCCAGCAGCCACCCAGGCACAACTAATGAAAAACTGTTTTTT. As protein: CASSHPGTTNEKLFF.

This rearrangement joins TRBV11-3 to TRBJ1-5; D is unresolved. Germline CDR1 reads SGHNT; CDR2 reads YENEEA. The V gene lost 0 bases and the J gene lost 4 bases, with 10 bases spanning the gap. There are 15 residues in the CDR3. CDR3 loop: CASSLDLAVNQPQHF. CDR3 bases: TGTGCCAGCAGCTTAGATCTCGCAGTTAATCAGCCCCAGCATTTT.

The chain's CDR3 is CASRPAGASYNEQFF. The CDR3 DNA reads as TGTGCCAGCAGGCCAGCGGGGGCCTCCTACAATGAGCAGTTCTTC. The rearrangement uses TRBV9 and TRBJ2-1; 8 nucleotides match TRBD2. V gave up 5 bases and J gave up 0 bases; unmatched junction bases: 4. CDR1 is SGDLS and CDR2 is YYNGEE in the germline V gene. The CDR3 is 15 amino acids.

The chain uses TRBV5-6 and TRBJ2-7; D is possibly TRBD1 (7 bases). The CDR3 contains 14 residues. V was pared by 5 bases and J by 2 bases, with 14 bases between. CDR1 is SGHDT and CDR2 is YYEEEE in the germline V gene. In nucleotides, the CDR3 is TGTGCCAGCAGGCGTCAGGGGGGCGCCTACGAGCAGTACTTC. Protein sequence: CASRRQGGAYEQYF.

The J gene is TRBJ2-2, the V gene TRBV20-1; 10 bases are shared with TRBD1. With 3 bases clipped from V and 6 bases from J, the junction kept 10 bases outside the gene matches. This CDR3 comprises 16 residues. Germline V gives CDR1 DFQATT, CDR2 SNEGSKA (reference sequence). CDR3: CSASTPGQGFPGELFF. Written as DNA, the CDR3 is TGCAGTGCTAGTACCCCGGGACAGGGGTTTCCCGGGGAGCTGTTTTTT.

This rearrangement joins TRBV1 to TRBJ2-7; TRBD1, as called in the table, went unchecked against the DNA. TRBV1 counts as a pseudogene. The CDR3 contains 13 residues. This CDR3 is CTSSRAEPYEQYF. Here the CDR3 DNA reads TGCACCAGCAGCCGGGCCGAGCCCTACGAGCAGTACTTC.

This rearrangement joins TRBV19 to TRBJ2-1; 7 bases agree with TRBD2. Germline CDR1 is LNHDA and CDR2 is SQIVND (reference sequence). The CDR3 spans 11 residues. The CDR3 sequence: CGTRARYEQFF. The CDR3 bases are TGTGGGACTAGGGCGCGGTATGAGCAGTTCTTC.

This chain joins TRBV13 and TRBJ1-6, with D possibly TRBD1 on 5 matching bases. This CDR3 region has 17 residues. CDR1 is PRHDT and CDR2 is FYEKMQ in the germline V gene (reference sequence). The V end lost 5 bases, the J end lost 5 bases, and 19 bases lay between the germline ends. The CDR3 nucleotides read TGTGCCAGCAGCCCCGGGACTCAGAGTCCCGATAATTCACCCCTCCACTTT. Residues: CASSPGTQSPDNSPLHF.